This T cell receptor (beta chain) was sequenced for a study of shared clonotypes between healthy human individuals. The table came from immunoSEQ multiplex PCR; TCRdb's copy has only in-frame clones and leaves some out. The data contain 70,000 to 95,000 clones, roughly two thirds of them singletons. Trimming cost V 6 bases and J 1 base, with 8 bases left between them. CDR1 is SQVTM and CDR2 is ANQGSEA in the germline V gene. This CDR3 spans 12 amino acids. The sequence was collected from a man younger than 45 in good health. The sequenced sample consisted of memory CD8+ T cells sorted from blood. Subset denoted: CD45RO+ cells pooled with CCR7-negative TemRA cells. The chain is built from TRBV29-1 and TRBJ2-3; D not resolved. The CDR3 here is CSVSWGTDTQYF. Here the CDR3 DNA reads TGCAGCGTGAGTTGGGGCACAGATACGCAGTATTTT.